This T cell receptor beta chain was retrieved from a study of blood T cell repertoires in COVID-19 (dated by TCRdb to about 2020). Some background on the complete study: Samples covering the acute and convalescent phases of COVID-19 were provided by collaborators in the United States, Italy and Spain. The prospective study material was composed of cDNA or gDNA derived from T cells, B-cell-depleted T cells, or PBMCs. A freely available public database, intended as a resource for researchers studying the immune response to SARS-CoV-2, is where the repertoires were released. A de-identified subject ID, COVID-19 status, age in years and sex were almost always included in the sample metadata. The dataset comprised deeply sampled blood TCRbeta repertoires from subjects exposed to, actively infected with, or recovered from COVID-19. The samples were drawn from the first 160 participants of the ongoing ImmuneRACE study and from under 1,500 subjects provided by 6 global collaborators. HLA class I and class II types, where available, came from metadata supplied by the sample provider rather than from assay-based typing.

Collaborating institutions collected whole blood in K2EDTA tubes following their own protocols. For TCRbeta analysis, collaborators shipped samples as frozen whole blood, isolated PBMCs, or DNA extracted from either of those sample types. For this chain, trimming is 3 bases at the V end and 2 bases at the J end, and the number of junction bases without a gene match is 0. As encoded in the germline V gene, CDR1 is SNHLY while CDR2 is FYNNEI. Including the terminal cysteine and phenylalanine, the CDR3 comprises 13 residues. The kept DNA is CDR3 alone, 39 bases in frame from the first base. With regard to this clone: Its antigen is not yet known. Base qualities are missing; no much larger clone stands one base away.

TCRbeta CDR3 regions were amplified from genomic DNA using the immunoSEQ Assay, a bias-controlled multiplex PCR. From the authors' description of their analysis: The number of nucleated cells in each sample was estimated from the amplification of reference gene primers within the assay. To quantify the absolute abundance of each unique TCRbeta CDR3 rearrangement, sequence reads were collapsed and filtered. For each sample, productive Simpson clonality was calculated as the square root of Simpson's diversity index across productive rearrangements. Sourced from immuneACCESS, this table was stored by TCRdb with only in-frame sequences that have V and J called. A share of the clones is absent; for the studies checked, an unresolved V gene accounts for under half, and the remainder has no known explanation. The DNA gave D and trimming, while V, J and clone size come from that table. Within this sample are roughly 330,000 clones, with around four fifths of them counted one time only. The leading ten clones occupy roughly 1.2% of the sample.

General findings and caveats noted by the study authors: The amount of clinical and demographic metadata varied by source and participant and was provided uncurated.

The source is a woman between 50 and 59 years old with acute or convalescent COVID-19. The chain links TRBV2 with TRBJ2-5, and 7 junctional nucleotides match TRBD1. Material: peripheral blood. The DNA sequence reads TGTGCCAGCAGTGACAGGGGGCAAGAGACCCAGTACTTC. It specifies CASSDRGQETQYF.